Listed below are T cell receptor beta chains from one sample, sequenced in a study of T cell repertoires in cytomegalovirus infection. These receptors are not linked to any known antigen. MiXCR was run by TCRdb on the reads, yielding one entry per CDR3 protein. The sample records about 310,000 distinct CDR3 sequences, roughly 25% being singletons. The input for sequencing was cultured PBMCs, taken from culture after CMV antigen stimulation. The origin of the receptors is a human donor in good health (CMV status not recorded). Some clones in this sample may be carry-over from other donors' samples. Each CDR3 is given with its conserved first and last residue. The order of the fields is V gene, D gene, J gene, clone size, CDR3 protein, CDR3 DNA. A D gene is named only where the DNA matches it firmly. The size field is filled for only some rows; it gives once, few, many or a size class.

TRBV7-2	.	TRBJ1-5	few	CASSFGGLNQPQHF	TGTGCCAGCAGCTTCGGGGGCCTCAATCAGCCCCAGCATTTT
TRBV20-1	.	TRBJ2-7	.	CSAAGLLGKEQYF	TGCAGTGCTGCGGGACTCCTCGGGAAAGAGCAGTACTTC
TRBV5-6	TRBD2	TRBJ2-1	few	CASSAGLALHNEQFF	TGTGCCAGCAGCGCGGGACTAGCGCTACACAATGAGCAGTTCTTC
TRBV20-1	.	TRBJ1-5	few	CSARDMDGNQPQHF	TGCAGTGCTAGAGATATGGATGGCAATCAGCCCCAGCATTTT
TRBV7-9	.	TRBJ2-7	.	CASSLGSQGSEQYF	TGTGCCAGCAGCTTAGGCTCGCAGGGCAGCGAGCAGTACTTC
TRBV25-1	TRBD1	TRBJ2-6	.	CASEASQGSAGANVLTF	TGTGCCAGCGAAGCATCACAGGGGAGCGCTGGGGCCAACGTCCTGACTTTC
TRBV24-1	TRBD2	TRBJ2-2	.	CATRTGEREGRSGELFF	TGTGCCACCAGGACTGGTGAGCGGGAGGGCCGGAGCGGGGAGCTGTTTTTT
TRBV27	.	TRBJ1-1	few	CASSLSLGGIGGTEAFF	TGTGCCAGCAGTTTATCTCTGGGTGGGATAGGGGGCACTGAAGCTTTCTTT
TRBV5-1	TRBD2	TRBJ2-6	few	CASSAGTSGSSGANVLTF	TGCGCCAGCAGCGCGGGGACTAGCGGGAGCTCTGGGGCCAACGTCCTGACTTTC
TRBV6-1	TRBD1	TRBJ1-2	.	CASSWSDRGEYGYTF	TGTGCCAGCAGTTGGTCGGACAGGGGGGAATATGGCTACACCTTC
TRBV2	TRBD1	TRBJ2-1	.	CASRQARGSGYQQFF	TGTGCCAGCAGACAAGCCAGGGGGTCCGGGTACCAGCAGTTCTTC
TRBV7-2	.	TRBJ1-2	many	CASSFRQDYGYTF	TGTGCCAGCAGCTTCCGACAAGACTATGGCTACACCTTC
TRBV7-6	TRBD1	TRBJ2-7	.	CASSLATGTGAFLQYF	TGTGCCAGCAGCTTAGCGACCGGGACAGGGGCTTTTTTGCAGTACTTC
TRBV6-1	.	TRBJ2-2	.	CASAARAGNTGELFF	TGTGCCAGCGCCGCTCGGGCAGGGAACACCGGGGAGCTGTTTTTT
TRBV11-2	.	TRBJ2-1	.	CASSLEPGITYNEQFF	TGTGCCAGCAGCTTAGAGCCGGGAATAACCTACAATGAGCAGTTCTTC
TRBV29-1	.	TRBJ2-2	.	CSVDGYDGELFF	TGCAGCGTTGACGGGTACGACGGGGAGCTGTTTTTT
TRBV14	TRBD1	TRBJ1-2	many	CASSQKRTGGANYGYTF	TGTGCCAGCAGCCAAAAACGGACAGGGGGGGCGAACTATGGCTACACCTTC
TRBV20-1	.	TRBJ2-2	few	CSASLTRAGTNTGELFF	TGCAGTGCTAGTCTTACCAGAGCGGGGACAAACACCGGGGAGCTGTTTTTT
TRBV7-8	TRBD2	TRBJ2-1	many	CASSTSGRPYNEQFF	TGTGCCAGCAGTACAAGCGGGAGACCCTACAATGAGCAGTTCTTC
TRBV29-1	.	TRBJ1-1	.	CSVESVAVNTEAFF	TGCAGCGTTGAAAGTGTGGCCGTGAACACTGAAGCTTTCTTT
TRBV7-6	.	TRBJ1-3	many	CASSTQGETGNTIYF	TGTGCCAGCAGCACGCAAGGGGAAACTGGAAACACCATATATTTT
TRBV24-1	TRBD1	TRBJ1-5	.	CATSKRDSINRDQQPSNQPQHF	TGTGCCACCAGTAAGCGGGACAGCATTAATCGGGACCAACAACCATCAAATCAGCCCCAGCATTTT
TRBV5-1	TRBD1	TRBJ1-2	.	CASSFDRAGYTF	TGCGCCAGCAGCTTCGACAGGGCTGGCTACACCTTC
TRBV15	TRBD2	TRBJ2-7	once	CATSGPGTSGPYEQYF	TGTGCCACCAGCGGACCCGGGACTAGCGGGCCCTACGAGCAGTACTTC
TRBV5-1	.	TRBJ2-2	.	CASSSTLGAGELFF	TGCGCCAGCAGCTCGACCCTCGGCGCCGGGGAGCTGTTTTTT
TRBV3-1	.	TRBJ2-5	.	CASSQDTRTVQETQYF	TGTGCCAGCAGCCAAGATACCAGGACAGTCCAAGAGACCCAGTACTTC
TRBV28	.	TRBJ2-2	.	CASSSPRGAPNTGELFF	TGTGCCAGCAGTTCCCCTAGAGGCGCCCCAAACACCGGGGAGCTGTTTTTT
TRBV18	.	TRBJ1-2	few	CASSPAGGAANYGYTF	TGTGCCAGCTCACCGGCGGGAGGGGCAGCTAACTATGGCTACACCTTC